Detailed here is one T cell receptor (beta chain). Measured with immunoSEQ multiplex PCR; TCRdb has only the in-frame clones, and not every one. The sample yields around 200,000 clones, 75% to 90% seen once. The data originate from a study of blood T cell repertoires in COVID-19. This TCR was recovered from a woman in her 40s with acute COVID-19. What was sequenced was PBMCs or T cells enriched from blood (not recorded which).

The CDR3 DNA is TGTGCCAGCACCGGGGACAGCTGGAGCTCCTACGAGCAGTACTTC. Its protein product is CASTGDSWSSYEQYF. The chain combines TRBV28 with TRBJ2-7, with 7 bases fitting TRBD1. V lost 7 bases, J lost 0 bases, and 9 bases stayed unmatched. Germline assignment: CDR1 MDHEN and CDR2 SYDVKM. The CDR3 consists of 15 residues.